What follows are 25 T cell receptor beta chains derived from one specimen sequenced in a study of CD4 and CD8 cells across lung adenocarcinoma regions. MiXCR, applied by TCRdb to the PCR reads, yields one record per CDR3 protein. The sample lists 9,500 to 11,000 distinct CDR3 sequences, about 55% seen once, with 15% to 20% in the top ten. The sample comprised CD4+ T cells from the center of a lung tumor. The receptors derive from a male donor with lung adenocarcinoma. The CD4 and CD8 labels of this study may be unreliable.

This rearrangement joins TRBV6-5 to TRBJ2-3, with 9 bases that match TRBD2. The tail of the sequence fits TRBJ2-5 better, so the J call may be wrong. Germline CDR1 MNHEY, CDR2 SVGAGI. CDR3 length: 19 amino acids. The CDR3 loop is CASSSTGGAGGRHPDTQYF. The CDR3 nucleotides read TGTGCCAGCAGTTCCACCGGGGGAGCGGGGGGCCGACACCCAGATACCCAGTACTTC.

This clonotype was counted a few times. The V gene is TRBV6-1, the J gene TRBJ2-1; D unclear. The CDR3 contains 15 residues. Germline values: CDR1 MNHNS, CDR2 SASEGT. V was pared by 7 bases and J by 12 bases, with 25 bases between. The CDR3 reads CASIKFLDSVFGQFF. For the CDR3, the DNA is TGTGCCAGCATAAAGTTCCTCGACTCCGTCTTTGGGCAGTTCTTC.

By sample share, this clonotype is medium-sized. The genes are TRBV6-1 and TRBJ2-7; no clear D. Trimming took 3 bases from V and 0 from J, leaving 3 bases between them. Germline assignment: CDR1 MNHNS and CDR2 SASEGT. This CDR3 has 12 residues. The chain's CDR3 is CASSDYSYEQYF. The CDR3 nucleotides read TGTGCCAGCAGTGATTACTCCTACGAGCAGTACTTC.

Only a few counts were recorded for this clonotype. The V and J genes are TRBV14 and TRBJ1-6, with a tentative D call TRBD1 (5 bases). Looked up from germline, CDR1 is SGHDN and CDR2 is FVKESK. V was cut by 2 bases and J by 5 bases, with 10 bases left in between. This CDR3 spans 15 amino acids. The CDR3 sequence is CASSQTDTNNSPLHF. Written as DNA, the CDR3 is TGTGCCAGCAGCCAAACGGACACTAATAATTCACCCCTCCACTTT. Full variable domain (remainder filled in from reference TRBV14 and TRBJ1-6): EAGVTQFPSHSVIEKGQTVTLRCDPISGHDNLYWYRRVMGKEIKFLLHFVKESKQDESGMPNNRFLAERTGGTYSTLKVQPAELEDSGVYFCASSQTDTNNSPLHFGNGTRLTVT.

By proportion, this clonotype is medium-sized. The CDR3 DNA is TGTGCCAGCAGTGAGCAAAGACTAGCGGGAGGTTTTTATAGAAACAATGAGCAGTTCTTC. Encoded protein: CASSEQRLAGGFYRNNEQFF. This chain connects TRBV6-1 to TRBJ2-1, with 13 bases fitting TRBD2. Losses at the gene ends were 3 bases for V and 5 bases for J; bases not matched to a gene: 16. Germline CDR1 MNHNS, CDR2 SASEGT. This CDR3 is 20 amino acids long.

The gene calls are TRBV6-1 and TRBJ2-1; D tentatively reads TRBD1 or TRBD2 (5 bases each). Germline V gene lookup returns CDR1 MNHNS and CDR2 SASEGT. CDR3 size: 14 residues. V lost 0 bases and J 10 bases, leaving 13 bases between the germline ends. The CDR3 loop is CASSEAWDGYEQFF. CDR3 nucleotides: TGTGCCAGCAGTGAAGCTTGGGACGGGTACGAGCAGTTCTTC.

V gene TRBV6-5 combines with J gene TRBJ2-1; a possible D gene is TRBD2 (5 bases). The CDR3 runs to 23 residues. Germline V CDR1 and CDR2: MNHEY, SVGAGI. V lost 0 bases, J lost 3 bases, and 33 bases lay in between. CDR3 in amino acids: CASSYSVLSRAPFTPKIYNEQFF. The CDR3 coding sequence is TGTGCCAGCAGTTACTCGGTTTTGTCGAGGGCACCATTCACCCCTAAGATCTACAATGAGCAGTTCTTC.

About this clonotype: Relative to the germline gene, one junction end is altered; a read error may explain this. The chain has TRBV6-1 and TRBJ2-5; possibly TRBD1 or TRBD2 for D (6 bases each). The V gene's germline CDR1 is MNHNS and CDR2 SASEGT. The CDR3 runs 15 residues. The CDR3 protein is CARGVGGRGQETQYF. CDR3 nucleotides: TGTGCCAGGGGTGTCGGGGGCCGGGGGCAAGAGACCCAGTACTTT.

This clonotype qualifies as medium-sized. This chain connects TRBV6-5 to TRBJ2-5; D uncertain. The J call may be faulty, since TRBJ2-7 better matches the DNA end. Germline values: CDR1 MNHEY, CDR2 SVGAGI. The CDR3 covers 14 residues. The CDR3 here is CASSYSFGSHEQYF. The CDR3 DNA is TGTGCCAGCAGTTACTCGTTCGGTTCACACGAGCAGTACTTC.

This clonotype occurred many times. The chain is built from TRBV6-2 or TRBV6-3 and TRBJ2-2; 10 bases line up with TRBD2. Germline V CDR1 and CDR2: MNHEY, SVGEGT. The CDR3 is 17 residues long. The V segment lost 3 bases and the J segment 3 bases; nucleotides outside the gene matches: 7. The CDR3, as DNA: TGTGCCAGCAGTTATTCAAGCGGGGGGGCCGACACCGGGGAGCTGTTTTTT. Translated, it gives CASSYSSGGADTGELFF.

The rearrangement uses TRBV6-5 and TRBJ2-5; possible D gene TRBD2, 7 bases. The J call may be incorrect, as the DNA end agrees better with TRBJ2-1. The CDR3 is made up of 15 amino acids. CDR1 is MNHEY and CDR2 is SVGAGI in the germline V gene. The CDR3 DNA reads as TGTGCCAGCAGTTACGCCGGGGGGCCCCACAATGAGCAGTTCTTC. It translates to CASSYAGGPHNEQFF.

The table lists this clonotype with many counts. The rearrangement links TRBV7-2 to TRBJ1-1, with 8 bases identical to TRBD1. V trimming: 6 bases; J trimming: 4 bases; junction bases outside the gene matches: 10. CDR1 and CDR2 from the germline V gene are SGHTA and FQGNSA. The CDR3 is made up of 15 amino acids. The CDR3 region is CASRRRQGISTEAFF. The CDR3 DNA sequence: TGTGCCAGCAGGCGCCGACAGGGGATAAGCACTGAAGCTTTCTTT.

Only a few counts were recorded for this clonotype. The chain joins TRBV7-2 to TRBJ2-1, with 10 bases lining up with TRBD2. The J call may be in error: the DNA end matches TRBJ2-7 better. There are 17 residues in the CDR3. Germline V lookup: CDR1 SGHTA, CDR2 FQGNSA. This CDR3 reads CASSLAPTSGKGNEQYF. In DNA, the CDR3 is TGTGCCAGCAGCTTAGCCCCAACTAGCGGGAAAGGGAATGAGCAGTACTTC.

This clonotype was counted ten times or more. This may be a read error: a much more frequent sequence differs by one nucleotide. The chain links TRBV6-5 to TRBJ2-1; D call uncertain. CDR3 length equals 16 residues. V lost 0 bases, J lost 10 bases, and 19 bases lay in between. Germline V gene lookup returns CDR1 MNHEY and CDR2 SVGAGI. In nucleotides, the CDR3 is TGTGCCAGCAGTTACTCGAATCCAGCACGGTCCTACGAGCAGTTCTTC. This translates into CASSYSNPARSYEQFF.

The chain uses TRBV25-1 and TRBJ2-5; TRBD2 matches 7 bases. The CDR3 spans 15 residues. Trimming cost V 2 bases and J 3 bases; bases outside gene matches: 6. Germline V gene sequence: CDR1 MGHDK, CDR2 SYGVNS. The CDR3 DNA reads as TGTGCCAGCAGTGAAACGGGAGGAACCGAAGAGACCCAGTACTTC. Translating it yields CASSETGGTEETQYF.

As to this clonotype: The junction departs from germline at one end; a sequencing error may be responsible. The chain uses TRBV27 and TRBJ2-3; D is unresolved. CDR1 and CDR2 (germline): MNHEY, SMNVEV (reference sequence). CDR3 size: 15 residues. The CDR3 sequence is CARGRQAVSTDTQYF. The CDR3 nucleotides read TGTGCCAGGGGCCGCCAGGCTGTGAGCACAGATACGCAGTATTTC.

As regards this clonotype: At one of its ends the junction is not consistent with the germline gene, which may arise from a read error. The chain has TRBV10-3 and TRBJ2-5; D tentatively reads TRBD1 or TRBD2 (6 bases each). There are 15 residues in the CDR3. CDR1 is ENHRY, CDR2 SYGVKD, per germline. CDR3 region: CAGGLGARGGETQYF. CDR3 DNA: TGTGCCGGGGGCTTGGGGGCTCGCGGCGGGGAGACCCAGTATTTC.

In the case of this clonotype: Germline is not matched at one junction end, which may reflect a read error. The chain joins TRBV6-5 to TRBJ2-2; a possible D gene is TRBD1 (6 bases). The CDR3 runs 13 residues. CDR1 is MNHEY, CDR2 SVGAGI, per germline. CDR3 in amino acids: CASSFDRRDELYF. The CDR3 DNA sequence: TGTGCCAGCAGTTTCGACAGGCGAGATGAGCTGTATTTT.

This clonotype is a singleton in its sample. This rearrangement joins TRBV6-5 to TRBJ2-3; 12 nucleotides line up with TRBD2. The CDR3 has 15 residues. Germline lookup yields CDR1 MNHEY and CDR2 SVGAGI. With 4 bases clipped from V and 5 bases from J, the junction kept 4 bases outside the gene matches. The CDR3 protein is CASSWTSGDGDTQYF. The CDR3 DNA reads as TGTGCCAGCAGTTGGACTAGCGGGGACGGAGATACGCAGTATTTT.

The V and J genes are TRBV6-1 and TRBJ2-2; D call uncertain. The germline V gene has CDR1 MNHNS and CDR2 SASEGT. The length of the CDR3 is 15 residues. V shed 7 bases and J shed 0 bases, with 12 bases lying between them. CDR3 loop: CASIGGLANTGELFF. The CDR3 DNA sequence: TGTGCCAGCATCGGTGGGCTGGCGAACACCGGGGAGCTGTTTTTT.

The rearrangement links TRBV30 to TRBJ1-4; TRBD1 aligns across 8 bases. V was pared by 2 bases and J by 15 bases, with 8 bases of the junction left unmatched. The CDR3 covers 12 residues. Germline CDR1 GTSNPN, CDR2 SVGIG (reference sequence). This CDR3 reads CAWSPGTGAMFF. The CDR3 nucleotides are TGTGCCTGGAGTCCTGGGACAGGAGCGATGTTTTTT.

This clonotype ranks as medium-sized. The V call is TRBV6-1, the J call TRBJ1-4; tentative D call: TRBD1 (5 bases). This CDR3 is 16 amino acids long. Per the germline V gene, CDR1 is MNHNS and CDR2 is SASEGT. Trimming cost V 4 bases and J 6 bases, with 18 bases left between them. As DNA, the CDR3 is TGTGCCAGCAGTGCACCGGTTACAGGTGTGGATGAAAAACTGTTTTTT. This gives the protein CASSAPVTGVDEKLFF.

By share, this clonotype counts as medium-sized. V usage is TRBV25-1 and J usage is TRBJ2-1; D not resolved. This CDR3 contains 11 residues. V was cut by 7 bases and J by 8 bases, with 9 bases left in between. Germline CDR1 is MGHDK and CDR2 is SYGVNS. CDR3 coding DNA: TGTGCCAGCAAGGCTTTCGATGAGCAGTTCTTC. As protein: CASKAFDEQFF.

In this sample, this clonotype is medium-sized. The chain carries TRBV10-2 and TRBJ2-2; TRBD2 agrees at 11 bases. There are 17 residues in the CDR3. V lost 3 bases and J lost 1; bases outside the gene matches: 4. From germline, CDR1 is WSHSY and CDR2 SAAADI. The CDR3 sequence: CASSDWGTSGNTGELFF. DNA for the CDR3: TGCGCCAGCAGTGATTGGGGGACTAGCGGGAACACCGGGGAGCTGTTTTTT.

This chain links TRBV6-1 with TRBJ2-2, with 9 nucleotides matching TRBD1. Trimming at V came to 7 bases and at J to 2 bases, leaving 5 bases not matched to a gene. Germline lookup yields CDR1 MNHNS and CDR2 SASEGT. CDR3 size: 15 residues. The CDR3 sequence: CASTRTGGNTGELFF. The CDR3 region has the DNA TGTGCCAGCACTAGAACAGGGGGCAACACCGGGGAGCTGTTTTTT.